This TCR beta chain is drawn from a study of metastatic and nonmetastatic thyroid tumors. Study-level information: Blood and tumor or nodule tissue repertoires from malignant and benign thyroid patients were compared.

In the authors' methods: The authors used CDR3 differences across clinicopathological groups to build a distant-metastasis classifier for papillary thyroid cancer. TCRdb used MiXCR to call clones anew from the PCR reads. TCRdb's processing, not the authors', yielded these V and J calls. The table includes fewer than 20,000 clones, approximately 28% detected once. Findings of the study overall: In both blood and tumor samples, TCR beta diversity was reported significantly higher for malignant than benign nodules.

Ahead of thyroid surgery, no patient had received treatment of any kind. Trimming shortened V by 0 bases and J by 5 bases, and 7 bases separated the two germline ends. Germline loops: CDR1 SGHRS, CDR2 YFSETQ. CDR3 length equals 13 residues. A word on this clone: Its antigen is not known.

The sequencing input was tumor tissue. This sequence originates from a male donor with papillary thyroid cancer or a benign thyroid nodule (not recorded which). Some clones in this sample may be carry-over from other donors' samples. The chain is built from TRBV5-1 and TRBJ2-3; D is unclear. This CDR3 is CASSLVGLDTQYF. In DNA form, the CDR3 reads TGCGCCAGCAGCTTGGTAGGGTTAGATACGCAGTATTTT. The whole variable domain, filled in from reference TRBV5-1 and TRBJ2-3, reads KAGVTQTPRYLIKTRGQQVTLSCSPISGHRSVSWYQQTPGQGLQFLFEYFSETQRNKGNFPGRFSGRQFSNSRSEMNVSTLELGDSALYLCASSLVGLDTQYFGPGTRLTVL.